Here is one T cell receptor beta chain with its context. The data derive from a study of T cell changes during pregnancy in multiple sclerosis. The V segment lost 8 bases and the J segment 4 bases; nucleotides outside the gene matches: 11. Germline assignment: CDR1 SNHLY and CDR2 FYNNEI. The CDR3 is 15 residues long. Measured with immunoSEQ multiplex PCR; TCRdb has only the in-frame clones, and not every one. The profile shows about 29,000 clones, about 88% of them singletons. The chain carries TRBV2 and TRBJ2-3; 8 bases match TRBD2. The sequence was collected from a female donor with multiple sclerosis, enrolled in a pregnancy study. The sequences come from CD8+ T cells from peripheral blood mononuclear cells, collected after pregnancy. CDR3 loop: CASRRLARDSDTQYF. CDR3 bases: TGTGCCAGCCGTAGACTAGCGAGAGATTCAGATACGCAGTATTTT.